These 16 T cell receptor beta chains were all obtained from the same sample, sequenced in a study of OX40 agonist ivuxolimab in advanced cancers. The library was prepared using the immunoSEQ multiplex PCR assay. What TCRdb holds here is the immuneACCESS table cut down to in-frame rearrangements. Part of the clones is not present; checked against another copy, under half of the missing clones reflect an unresolved V gene, and the others are unexplained. The sample contains 53,000 or so clones, roughly 84% of them found a single time. Together, the top ten hold around 1.5% of the sample. This material consisted of CD4+ or CD8+ T cells sorted from blood, taken in a trial of the OX40 agonist ivuxolimab. The receptor set was obtained from an adult with an advanced solid tumor such as melanoma, head and neck, liver or kidney cancer.

This rearrangement joins TRBV28 to TRBJ2-3; TRBD1 aligns across 8 bases. Trimming cost V 10 bases and J 7 bases; bases outside gene matches: 13. Germline CDR1 is MDHEN and CDR2 is SYDVKM. The CDR3 loop spans 14 amino acids. CDR3 in amino acids: CATIPRRGLNTQYF. DNA of the CDR3: TGTGCCACGATCCCTCGCAGGGGGCTAAATACGCAGTATTTT.

This clone came up once. The chain recombines TRBV19 with TRBJ2-7; 7 nucleotides align to TRBD1. The V gene's germline CDR1 is LNHDA and CDR2 SQIVND (reference sequence). The CDR3 spans 13 residues. Trimming at V came to 5 bases and at J to 3 bases, leaving 4 bases not matched to a gene. Written as DNA, the CDR3 is TGTGCCAGTAGTGCCGGGACAGACTACGAGCAGTACTTC. Its translation: CASSAGTDYEQYF. The variable domain in full, completed from reference TRBV19 and TRBJ2-7, reads DGGITQSPKYLFRKEGQNVTLSCEQNLNHDAMYWYRQDPGQGLRLIYYSQIVNDFQKGDIAEGYSVSREKKESFPLTVTSAQKNPTAFYLCASSAGTDYEQYFGPGTRLTVT.

The rearrangement links TRBV5-1 to TRBJ1-2; no clear D. From germline, CDR1 is SGHRS and CDR2 YFSETQ. The CDR3 runs 12 residues. Trimming removed 0 bases at V and 4 bases at J, with 4 bases between. CDR3 in amino acids: CASSLEGYGYTF. CDR3 sequence (DNA): TGCGCCAGCAGCTTGGAAGGCTATGGCTACACCTTC.

The chain uses TRBV5-5 and TRBJ2-2; D possibly corresponds to TRBD2 (5 bases). CDR1 is SGHKS, CDR2 YYEKEE, per germline (reference sequence). With 6 bases removed from V and 1 base from J, the gap between germline ends came to 16 bases. The CDR3 consists of 16 residues. The CDR3 nucleotides read TGTGCCAGCACCCCGGCCGGGATCCTGAACACCGGGGAGCTGTTTTTT. Its protein is CASTPAGILNTGELFF.

The CDR3 bases are TGCGCCAGCAGCAGGACTAGCGGGGGAGACGAGCAGTACTTC. It yields the protein CASSRTSGGDEQYF. This chain uses TRBV5-1 with TRBJ2-7; TRBD2 aligns across 13 bases. Germline CDR1 reads SGHRS; CDR2 reads YFSETQ. The CDR3 covers 14 residues. The ends lost 4 bases at V and 5 bases at J; junction bases unmatched: 3.

J is TRBJ2-7 and V is TRBV10-3; no reliable D call. In germline, CDR1 is ENHRY, CDR2 SYGVKD. The CDR3 has 14 amino acids. Trimming took 2 bases from V and 0 from J, leaving 8 bases between them. The CDR3 nucleotides read TGTGCCATCAGTGAGGGCAGAAGCTCCTACGAGCAGTACTTC. Translated, it gives CAISEGRSSYEQYF.

The rearrangement uses TRBV6-6 and TRBJ2-2; 14 bases map to TRBD2. Germline trimming cut 5 bases from V and 6 bases from J; bases unmatched to any gene: 5. CDR3 length: 16 amino acids. Per germline, CDR1 MNHNY and CDR2 SVGAGI (reference sequence). As DNA, the CDR3 is TGTGCCAGCAGTGCAGGACTAGCGGGAGGTCCCGGGGAGCTGTTTTTT. Protein: CASSAGLAGGPGELFF.

The chain is built from TRBV30 and TRBJ2-7; unclear D gene. CDR3 length equals 12 residues. Between the trimmed V and J ends, which lost 2 bases and 3 bases, there was a span of 8 bases. The germline CDR1 and CDR2 sequences are GTSNPN and SVGIG (reference sequence). CDR3 coding DNA: TGTGCCTGGAGTACCTCCCGCTACGAGCAGTACTTC. Protein: CAWSTSRYEQYF.

The gene calls are TRBV5-1 and TRBJ1-1; unclear D gene. Between the trimmed V and J ends, which lost 0 bases and 3 bases, there was a span of 9 bases. Germline V CDR1 and CDR2: SGHRS, YFSETQ. The CDR3 loop spans 14 amino acids. The CDR3 is CASSLEGIDTEAFF. Written as DNA, the CDR3 is TGCGCCAGCAGCTTGGAAGGGATTGACACTGAAGCTTTCTTT.

This rearrangement joins TRBV19 to TRBJ2-1, with 9 bases aligning to TRBD2. This CDR3 region has 14 residues. Germline CDR1 is LNHDA and CDR2 is SQIVND (reference sequence). Trimming took 0 bases from V and 9 from J; bases not matched to a gene: 3. This chain's CDR3 is CASSIELAGREQFF. CDR3 coding DNA: TGTGCCAGTAGTATAGAACTAGCGGGTCGTGAGCAGTTCTTC.

The rearrangement uses TRBV7-2 and TRBJ2-3, with D possibly TRBD1 on 5 matching bases. Germline loops: CDR1 SGHTA, CDR2 FQGNSA. Trimming took 0 bases from V and 8 from J, leaving 15 bases between them. CDR3 length equals 15 residues. The CDR3 nucleotides read TGTGCCAGCAGCTTAGCTCGGCCATCCCAGGGTACGCAGTATTTT. Translated: CASSLARPSQGTQYF.

The gene calls are TRBV5-1 and TRBJ2-7, with TRBD2 matching over 7 bases. Germline CDR1 and CDR2: SGHRS and YFSETQ. The CDR3 consists of 14 residues. Trimming took 4 bases from V and 3 from J; bases not matched to a gene: 7. CDR3: CASSTNPGGYEQYF. In DNA form, the CDR3 reads TGCGCCAGCAGCACAAACCCGGGAGGCTACGAGCAGTACTTC. Together with reference TRBV5-1 and TRBJ2-7, the CDR3 gives the full variable domain: KAGVTQTPRYLIKTRGQQVTLSCSPISGHRSVSWYQQTPGQGLQFLFEYFSETQRNKGNFPGRFSGRQFSNSRSEMNVSTLELGDSALYLCASSTNPGGYEQYFGPGTRLTVT.

The rearrangement links TRBV6-6 to TRBJ2-7; D is undetermined. Germline CDR1 and CDR2: MNHNY and SVGAGI (reference sequence). This CDR3 region has 13 residues. V was pared by 7 bases and J by 3 bases, with 13 bases between. The CDR3 region has the DNA TGTGCCAGCACCCTTTCACATGGCTACGAGCAGTACTTC. Protein product: CASTLSHGYEQYF.

The V and J genes are TRBV18 and TRBJ1-1, with 8 bases that match TRBD1. V was pared by 0 bases and J by 4 bases, with 1 base of the junction left unmatched. This CDR3 comprises 14 residues. Germline lookup yields CDR1 KGHSH and CDR2 LQKENI. In nucleotides, the CDR3 is TGTGCCAGCTCACCACCCGGACAGGGCACTGAAGCTTTCTTT. This encodes CASSPPGQGTEAFF. The full variable domain, its missing parts supplied by reference TRBV18 and TRBJ1-1, is NAGVMQNPRHLVRRRGQEARLRCSPMKGHSHVYWYRQLPEEGLKFMVYLQKENIIDESGMPKERFSAEFPKEGPSILRIQQVVRGDSAAYFCASSPPGQGTEAFFGQGTRLTVV.

The chain couples TRBV9 to TRBJ2-1, with a weak D call TRBD2 (7 bases). Germline CDR1 is SGDLS and CDR2 is YYNGEE. The CDR3 is 15 residues long. Trimming pared 0 bases from V and 12 bases from J, leaving 19 bases between. The CDR3: CASSVGWGGRGRQFF. The CDR3 nucleotides are TGTGCCAGCAGCGTAGGCTGGGGGGGACGGGGGCGGCAGTTCTTC. The full variable domain, in which reference TRBV9 and TRBJ2-1 provide the parts outside the CDR3, is DSGVTQTPKHLITATGQRVTLRCSPRSGDLSVYWYQQSLDQGLQFLIQYYNGEERAKGNILERFSAQQFPDLHSELNLSSLELGDSALYFCASSVGWGGRGRQFFGPGTRLTVL.

The V gene is TRBV11-2, the J gene TRBJ2-2, with TRBD1 matching 8 bases. V lost 5 bases to trimming and J lost 4 bases; unmatched junction nucleotides: 6. The CDR3 covers 15 residues. Germline V lookup: CDR1 SGHAT, CDR2 FQNNGV. CDR3 protein: CASSRTGQGTGELFF. In DNA form, the CDR3 reads TGTGCCAGCAGCAGAACAGGACAGGGCACCGGGGAGCTGTTTTTT.